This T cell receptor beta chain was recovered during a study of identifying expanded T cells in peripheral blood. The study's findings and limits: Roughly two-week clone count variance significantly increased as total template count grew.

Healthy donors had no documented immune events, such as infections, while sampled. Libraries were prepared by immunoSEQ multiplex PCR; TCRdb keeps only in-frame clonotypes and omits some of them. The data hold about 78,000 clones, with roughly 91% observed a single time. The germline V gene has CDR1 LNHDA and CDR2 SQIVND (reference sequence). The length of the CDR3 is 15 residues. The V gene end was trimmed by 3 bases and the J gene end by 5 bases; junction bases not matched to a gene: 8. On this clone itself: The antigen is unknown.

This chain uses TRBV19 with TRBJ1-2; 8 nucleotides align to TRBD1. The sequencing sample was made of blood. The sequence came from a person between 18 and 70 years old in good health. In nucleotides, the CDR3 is TGTGCCAGTAGTATCGCCGGGACAGGATCTTATGGCTACACCTTC. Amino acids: CASSIAGTGSYGYTF.